The T cell receptor beta chain under discussion was sequenced for a study of cytomegalovirus exposure and HLA in healthy donors. About the study: Of roughly 400 genotyped donors, 75% to 90% grouped in the Caucasian-associated ancestry cluster.

13 Jbeta primers and 60 Vbeta primers were used for the PCR. The table came from immunoSEQ multiplex PCR; TCRdb's copy has only in-frame clones and leaves some out. The table lists about 100,000 clones, 65% to 80% of them singletons. The CDR3 has 14 amino acids. Looked up from germline, CDR1 is MNHEY and CDR2 is SMNVEV (reference sequence). V lost 2 bases, J lost 5 bases, and 13 bases lay in between. The receptor was isolated from a woman under 30 in good health and CMV-seropositive. The material sequenced was PBMCs. The chain is built from TRBV27 and TRBJ2-7, with D unresolved. The CDR3 here is CASSLVWLTHEQYF. The CDR3 DNA is TGTGCCAGCAGTTTAGTATGGCTCACCCACGAGCAGTACTTC.